The 24 T cell receptor beta chains below come from one sample, sequenced in a study of early T cells in non-severe SARS-CoV-2 infection. TCRdb analysed the 5' RACE reads with MiXCR anew, one entry per CDR3 protein. The sample holds roughly 26,000 distinct CDR3 sequences; 5.1% are singletons and the top ten take less than 4%. Sequenced sample: whole blood. The receptors derive from an adult who was a healthcare worker with PCR-confirmed SARS-CoV-2 infection or an uninfected control (not recorded which).

This clonotype qualifies as medium-sized (0.01 to 0.1%). V gene TRBV29-1 combines with J gene TRBJ2-7; maybe TRBD1 (6 bases). V was shortened by 4 bases and J by 3 bases, with 13 bases between the two germline ends. The CDR3 length is 13 residues. The germline V gene has CDR1 SQVTM and CDR2 ANQGSEA. The CDR3 is CSVVERGYYEQYF. CDR3 bases: TGCAGCGTTGTGGAAAGGGGGTACTACGAGCAGTACTTC.

The rearrangement uses TRBV12-3 or TRBV12-4 and TRBJ1-1; D unclear. Trimming stripped 2 bases from V and 5 bases from J, with 9 bases between. The CDR3 consists of 13 residues. In DNA, the CDR3 is TGTGCCAGCAGTTTACAGCCCGGGACTGAAGCTTTCTTT. Its translation: CASSLQPGTEAFF.

CDR3 residues: CASSLSGSGETQYF. The CDR3 nucleotides are TGTGCCAGCAGCTTAAGCGGGTCGGGAGAGACCCAGTACTTC. The V gene is TRBV7-7, the J gene TRBJ2-5, with D possibly being TRBD2 (6 bases). This CDR3 region has 14 residues. Looked up from germline, CDR1 is SSHAT and CDR2 is FNYEAQ (reference sequence). Trimming shortened V by 2 bases and J by 4 bases, and 11 bases separated the two germline ends.

This clonotype turned up a few times. The chain uses TRBV4-2 and TRBJ2-7; 9 bases agree with TRBD2. Germline V gene data show CDR1 as LGHNA and CDR2 as YNFKEQ. With V trimmed by 1 base and J by 4 bases, 5 bases remained unmatched. This CDR3 is built from 15 residues. The CDR3 DNA follows: TGTGCCAGCAGCCAAGGGCCTAGCGGGGAGTACGAGCAGTACTTC. Translating gives CASSQGPSGEYEQYF.

In this sample, this clonotype turned up many times. The chain couples TRBV7-9 to TRBJ1-6; 10 nucleotides align to TRBD1. Per germline, CDR1 SEHNR and CDR2 FQNEAQ (reference sequence). This CDR3 has 18 amino acids. V lost 5 bases and J lost 1; bases outside the gene matches: 8. CDR3 nucleotides: TGTGCCAGCAGCCGGCGCCGGGACAGGGGTTCCTATAATTCACCCCTCCACTTT. Translated: CASSRRRDRGSYNSPLHF.

As regards this clonotype: A clone one base away is much larger, so this may be a read error. The chain couples TRBV6-6 to TRBJ2-7; 8 bases align to TRBD2. This CDR3 is 12 amino acids long. Germline V gives CDR1 MNHNY, CDR2 SVGAGI (reference sequence). The V gene end was trimmed by 9 bases and the J gene end by 3 bases; junction bases not matched to a gene: 4. The DNA for the CDR3 is TGTGCCAGTATGGGACTAGACTACGAGCAGTACTTC. Translated: CASMGLDYEQYF.

This chain joins TRBV11-2 and TRBJ2-5; D not resolved. The CDR3 contains 14 residues. Germline CDR1 and CDR2: SGHAT and FQNNGV. The V end lost 0 bases, the J end lost 3 bases, and 8 bases lay between the germline ends. The CDR3 protein is CASSLDLVEETQYF. The CDR3 nucleotides are TGTGCCAGCAGCTTAGATCTAGTCGAAGAGACCCAGTACTTC.

This clonotype was seen ten or more times. The V call is TRBV4-2, the J call TRBJ2-3, with D possibly matching TRBD2 (5 bases). The CDR3 loop spans 15 amino acids. Trimming stripped 4 bases from V and 2 bases from J, with 13 bases between. Germline assignment: CDR1 LGHNA and CDR2 YNFKEQ. The CDR3 DNA follows: TGTGCCAGCAGCCCCCGGACTGCTAACACAGATACGCAGTATTTT. It encodes CASSPRTANTDTQYF.

This clonotype is medium-sized (0.01 to 0.1%) by share. The chain links TRBV12-3 or TRBV12-4 to TRBJ1-1, with TRBD1 matching 7 bases. The V and J ends lost 5 bases and 4 bases, in that order; junction bases with no gene match: 19. The CDR3 has 18 amino acids. The CDR3 sequence: CASSPGFETGHVGTEAFF. For the CDR3, the DNA is TGTGCCAGCAGTCCAGGGTTCGAGACAGGGCATGTCGGCACTGAAGCTTTCTTT.

The chain couples TRBV12-5 to TRBJ2-1; 10 bases line up with TRBD2. This CDR3 spans 17 amino acids. Germline V gives CDR1 LGHNT, CDR2 FRNRAP. The V segment lost 0 bases and the J segment 6 bases; nucleotides outside the gene matches: 8. The CDR3 DNA sequence: TGTGCTAGTGGTTTGGTAAATCTAGCGGGGGTCAGCAATGAGCAGTTCTTC. It is translated as CASGLVNLAGVSNEQFF.

The chain recombines TRBV5-1 with TRBJ2-7; 7 bases agree with TRBD1. The CDR3 is 14 residues long. Germline CDR1 SGHRS, CDR2 YFSETQ. Trimming at V came to 4 bases and at J to 7 bases, leaving 11 bases not matched to a gene. In nucleotides, the CDR3 is TGCGCCAGCAGCATAGGGACAGCGAAGGGGGAGCAGTACTTC. Its translation: CASSIGTAKGEQYF.

This clonotype was found many times. The chain links TRBV7-8 to TRBJ1-1; maybe TRBD1 (5 bases). This CDR3 contains 14 residues. Trimming took 3 bases from V and 6 from J, leaving 14 bases between them. Germline V CDR1 and CDR2: SGHVS, FQNEAQ. CDR3 in amino acids: CASSLGVVGAEAFF. In DNA form, the CDR3 reads TGTGCCAGCAGCTTGGGGGTAGTGGGCGCTGAAGCTTTCTTT.

This clonotype has only a few counts. CDR3 residues: CASSLVETGELFF. Written as DNA, the CDR3 is TGTGCCAGCAGCTTAGTAGAGACCGGGGAGCTGTTTTTT. The gene calls are TRBV11-2 and TRBJ2-2, with D unclear. CDR1 and CDR2 from the germline V gene are SGHAT and FQNNGV. Trimming took 1 base from V and 5 from J, leaving 5 bases between them. The length of the CDR3 is 13 residues.

This clonotype was seen many times. The gene calls are TRBV18 and TRBJ2-1; 10 positions match TRBD1. With V trimmed by 3 bases and J by 7 bases, 3 bases remained unmatched. The CDR3 loop spans 14 amino acids. The germline CDR1 and CDR2 sequences are KGHSH and LQKENI. The CDR3 protein is CASSPGTGENEQFF. In DNA, the CDR3 is TGTGCCAGCTCACCGGGGACAGGGGAGAATGAGCAGTTCTTC.

The chain uses TRBV19 and TRBJ2-3, with 7 bases identical to TRBD2. The ends lost 4 bases at V and 1 base at J; junction bases unmatched: 5. The CDR3 has 15 amino acids. Germline assignment: CDR1 LNHDA and CDR2 SQIVND (reference sequence). CDR3 sequence (DNA): TGTGCCAGTAGTACCGGGACTACCGGCACAGATACGCAGTATTTT. Encoded protein: CASSTGTTGTDTQYF.

This clonotype occurred many times. This sequence joins TRBV5-1 and TRBJ2-7; maybe TRBD2 (5 bases). Germline V gives CDR1 SGHRS, CDR2 YFSETQ. V was cut by 6 bases and J by 3 bases, with 16 bases left in between. CDR3 size: 14 residues. The CDR3 DNA sequence: TGCGCCAGCACTCCTCTGACGGGAAGCTACGAGCAGTACTTC. It is translated as CASTPLTGSYEQYF.

This clonotype was seen repeatedly, ten times or more. The V and J genes are TRBV11-2 and TRBJ2-1, with D perhaps matching TRBD2 (6 bases). The V and J ends lost 4 bases and 4 bases respectively, with 17 bases between them. In germline, CDR1 is SGHAT, CDR2 FQNNGV. This CDR3 has 16 residues. The CDR3 bases are TGTGCCAGCAGCTCCCCGGAGGGTTGGTCTTACAATGAGCAGTTCTTC. Amino acid sequence: CASSSPEGWSYNEQFF.

This clonotype has only a few counts. This rearrangement joins TRBV28 to TRBJ1-2; D may be TRBD1 (6 bases). V lost 2 bases, J lost 5 bases, and 9 bases lay in between. This CDR3 is 13 amino acids long. Per the germline V gene, CDR1 is MDHEN and CDR2 is SYDVKM. The CDR3 is CASSLNREYGYTF. In nucleotides, the CDR3 is TGTGCCAGCAGTTTAAACAGGGAGTATGGCTACACCTTC.

Ten or more counts support this clonotype. V usage is TRBV20-1 and J usage is TRBJ1-5; tentatively, D is TRBD1 (5 bases). The CDR3 runs to 15 residues. V was clipped by 0 bases and J by 4 bases, with 13 bases between them. Germline assignment: CDR1 DFQATT and CDR2 SNEGSKA (reference sequence). The chain's CDR3 is CSARDAREANQPQHF. CDR3 DNA sequence: TGCAGTGCTAGAGATGCCAGGGAGGCAAATCAGCCCCAGCATTTT.

This clonotype was observed at least ten times. V and J are TRBV29-1 and TRBJ2-3; 8 bases align to TRBD2. The germline CDR1 and CDR2 sequences are SQVTM and ANQGSEA. Germline trimming cut 7 bases from V and 2 bases from J; bases unmatched to any gene: 5. The CDR3 runs 13 residues. CDR3 protein: CSASTSATDTQYF. CDR3 DNA: TGCAGCGCTTCGACTAGCGCCACAGATACGCAGTATTTT.

This clonotype was seen repeatedly, ten times or more. The chain couples TRBV6-5 to TRBJ1-3; 8 bases map to TRBD1. J lost 2 bases, V lost 10 bases, and 7 bases had no gene match. CDR3 size: 14 residues. CDR1 MNHEY and CDR2 SVGAGI come from the germline V gene. CDR3: CATMETGAGNTIYF. The CDR3 bases are TGTGCCACGATGGAGACAGGGGCTGGAAACACCATATATTTT.

CDR3 amino acids: CATRSGNTIYF. DNA of the CDR3: TGTGCCACCCGGAGTGGAAACACCATATATTTT. The gene calls are TRBV6-6 and TRBJ1-3; D ambiguous. V was trimmed by 10 bases and J by 3 bases, leaving 7 bases between them. Germline CDR1 MNHNY, CDR2 SVGAGI (reference sequence). The CDR3 sequence is 11 residues long.

At least ten counts were recorded for this clonotype. J is TRBJ2-7 and V is TRBV7-6, with D tentatively TRBD2 (7 bases). This CDR3 spans 16 amino acids. Deletions cut 0 bases from V and 0 bases from J, with 12 bases between. Germline lookup yields CDR1 SGHVS and CDR2 FNYEAQ. This CDR3 is CASSLAAGATSYEQYF. The CDR3 nucleotides read TGTGCCAGCAGCTTAGCGGCGGGGGCCACCTCCTACGAGCAGTACTTC.

This clonotype was seen ten or more times. The CDR3, as DNA: TGTGCCAGCAGCTCGGGACTAGCGGTAGATACGCAGTATTTT. Translation gives CASSSGLAVDTQYF. The chain links TRBV9 to TRBJ2-3, with 11 bases that match TRBD2. J was trimmed by 5 bases and V by 4 bases; bases with no gene match: 3. CDR1 SGDLS and CDR2 YYNGEE come from the germline V gene. The CDR3 sequence is 14 residues long.